The clone carrying this TCR beta chain was counted a few times. What it binds is unknown. CDR1 and CDR2 from the germline V gene are MNHNS and SASEGT. The CDR3 extends over 14 amino acids. Trimming removed 6 bases at V and 1 base at J, with 10 bases between. Treatment of the sample: roughly ten-day PBMC culture with coronavirus spike peptide pools or control peptides (ViraFEST assay). Those CD4+ T cells from the unexposed donor predate the COVID-19 pandemic (2011-2018). This sample was taken from a study of vaccination and CD4 T cells after COVID-19. Sequence data for DNA of cultured CD4+ T cells were generated by the Oncomine TCR Beta short-read assay. One entry per CDR3 protein results from TCRdb running MiXCR on the PCR reads. The table records under 8,500 distinct CDR3 sequences, 39% of them present only once.

The chain joins TRBV6-1 to TRBJ2-1, with D tentatively TRBD1 or TRBD2 (5 bases each). The sequencing input was CD4+ T cells from blood, cultured in vitro. This receptor was taken from a human donor in good health. CDR3 DNA: TGTGCCAGCAGCCCCAGGGAGTCCTACAATGAGCAGTTCTTC. It yields the protein CASSPRESYNEQFF.